These 32 T cell receptor beta chains share one sample of origin, sequenced in a study of blood T cell repertoires in COVID-19. Clones were read by immunoSEQ multiplex PCR, and TCRdb kept only the in-frame ones, dropping some. The table lists 280,000 or so clones, around 85% of them singletons. Sample: peripheral blood. These receptors were taken from a young woman who had recovered from COVID-19.

This clone has a handful of counts. V and J are TRBV12-3 or TRBV12-4 and TRBJ1-1, with D maybe TRBD1 (5 bases). The CDR3 is 12 amino acids. Trimming left V 8 bases short and J 5 bases short, with 12 bases between. The CDR3 loop reads CASRWGDTEAFF. The CDR3 DNA follows: TGTGCCAGCCGATGGGGGGATACTGAAGCTTTCTTT.

This sequence joins TRBV6-6 and TRBJ2-3, with 12 bases lining up with TRBD2. V gave up 6 bases and J gave up 0 bases; unmatched junction bases: 4. There are 16 residues in the CDR3. Germline V gene data show CDR1 as MNHNY and CDR2 as SVGAGI (reference sequence). CDR3 sequence: CASRPGLAGSTDTQYF. CDR3 in DNA: TGTGCCAGCAGGCCGGGACTAGCGGGTAGCACAGATACGCAGTATTTT.

The rearrangement uses TRBV25-1 and TRBJ1-6; no clear D. Germline assignment: CDR1 MGHDK and CDR2 SYGVNS. V lost 1 base and J 10 bases, leaving 17 bases between the germline ends. The CDR3 runs to 16 residues. The CDR3, as DNA: TGTGCCAGCAGTGAATCCGAACAGTTCTACAGCTCACCCCTCCACTTT. The encoded protein is CASSESEQFYSSPLHF.

V is TRBV6-5 and J is TRBJ1-4; TRBD1 matches 9 bases. CDR3 size: 14 residues. V lost 6 bases to trimming and J lost 8 bases; unmatched junction nucleotides: 7. From germline, CDR1 is MNHEY and CDR2 SVGAGI. CDR3 sequence: CASRLTGGDEKLFF. CDR3 sequence (DNA): TGTGCCAGCAGATTAACAGGGGGCGACGAAAAACTGTTTTTT.

The V and J genes are TRBV12-5 and TRBJ2-5; 10 bases are a match to TRBD1. The J segment lost 5 bases and the V segment lost 0 bases, leaving 15 bases of the junction unmatched. This CDR3 has 19 amino acids. Looked up from germline, CDR1 is LGHNT and CDR2 is FRNRAP. The CDR3 is CASGLVLGRTGGKDETQYF. The CDR3 DNA follows: TGTGCTAGTGGTTTGGTACTTGGCCGGACAGGGGGTAAGGATGAGACCCAGTACTTC.

The rearrangement joins TRBV7-2 to TRBJ2-5; the match to TRBD2 covers 7 bases. This CDR3 spans 14 amino acids. In germline, CDR1 is SGHTA, CDR2 FQGNSA. V gave up 4 bases and J gave up 5 bases; unmatched junction bases: 7. CDR3 loop: CASSYGGISETQYF. Written as DNA, the CDR3 is TGTGCCAGCAGCTACGGGGGGATTTCGGAGACCCAGTACTTC.

The CDR3: CASSRSMGQGDYGYTF. For the CDR3, the DNA is TGCGCCAGCAGCCGCAGTATGGGACAGGGCGACTATGGCTACACCTTC. This rearrangement joins TRBV4-3 to TRBJ1-2; 9 nucleotides line up with TRBD1. Germline CDR1 LGHNA, CDR2 YSLEER. V was clipped by 4 bases and J by 3 bases; unmatched bases: 9. This CDR3 contains 16 residues.

This clone was counted once. The genes are TRBV27 and TRBJ2-1, with 7 bases lining up with TRBD2. Per the germline V gene, CDR1 is MNHEY and CDR2 is SMNVEV (reference sequence). Losses at the gene ends were 4 bases for V and 4 bases for J; bases not matched to a gene: 7. The CDR3 has 15 residues. CDR3: CASSSIRGGYNEQFF. CDR3 in DNA: TGTGCCAGCAGTTCCATTAGGGGAGGGTACAATGAGCAGTTCTTC.

This rearrangement joins TRBV7-8 to TRBJ1-1; tentatively, D is TRBD1 (5 bases). From germline, CDR1 is SGHVS and CDR2 FQNEAQ. The ends were cut back, 1 base at V and 7 bases at J, with 7 bases in the middle. The CDR3 loop spans 12 amino acids. The CDR3: CASSLGGSEAFF. In nucleotides, the CDR3 is TGTGCCAGCAGCTTAGGGGGCAGTGAAGCTTTCTTT. Full variable domain (missing parts from reference TRBV7-8 and TRBJ1-1): GAGVSQSPRYKVAKRGQDVALRCDPISGHVSLFWYQQALGQGPEFLTYFQNEAQLDKSGLPSDRFFAERPEGSVSTLKIQRTQQEDSAVYLCASSLGGSEAFFGQGTRLTVV.

The chain couples TRBV7-2 to TRBJ2-1; 8 positions agree with TRBD2. The CDR3 covers 15 residues. The germline CDR1 and CDR2 sequences are SGHTA and FQGNSA. The ends lost 3 bases at V and 6 bases at J; junction bases unmatched: 7. The CDR3 DNA reads as TGTGCCAGCAGCTTCGGGACTAGGACCTCCAATGAGCAGTTCTTC. Amino acid sequence: CASSFGTRTSNEQFF.

CDR3 nucleotide sequence: TGTGCCAGCAGCCTCCGAATAGCGGGAAATCACAATGAGCAGTTCTTC. Translation gives CASSLRIAGNHNEQFF. V is TRBV3-1 (or the pseudogene TRBV3-2) and J is TRBJ2-1, with 8 nucleotides matching TRBD2. V dropped 4 bases and J dropped 5; count of bases not matched to a gene: 10. CDR1 LGHDT and CDR2 YNNKEL come from the germline V gene (reference sequence). The CDR3 length is 16 residues.

V and J are TRBV6-1 and TRBJ1-1; D is undetermined. V gave up 2 bases and J gave up 0 bases, with 7 bases separating them. Germline loops: CDR1 MNHNS, CDR2 SASEGT. The CDR3 extends over 14 amino acids. CDR3 sequence: CASSEFGVNTEAFF. As DNA, the CDR3 is TGTGCCAGCAGTGAATTCGGAGTGAACACTGAAGCTTTCTTT.

The rearrangement links TRBV23-1 to TRBJ1-1; TRBD1 matches 8 bases. Being an ORF, TRBV23-1 has a function that is uncertain. The CDR3 contains 16 residues. Trimming cost V 7 bases and J 5 bases; bases outside gene matches: 15. This CDR3 is CASNFDSGGSGTEAFF. CDR3 coding DNA: TGCGCCAGCAACTTCGACTCAGGGGGCTCGGGGACTGAAGCTTTCTTT.

This clone was seen a single time. The chain joins TRBV5-1 to TRBJ2-5; the D gene is possibly TRBD1 (5 bases). Germline V gene lookup returns CDR1 SGHRS and CDR2 YFSETQ. V was shortened by 4 bases and J by 5 bases, with 18 bases between the two germline ends. The CDR3 spans 15 residues. The CDR3 sequence: CASSPWGRWTETQYF. CDR3 bases: TGCGCCAGCAGCCCTTGGGGCCGGTGGACGGAGACCCAGTACTTC. Together with reference TRBV5-1 and TRBJ2-5, the CDR3 gives the full variable domain: KAGVTQTPRYLIKTRGQQVTLSCSPISGHRSVSWYQQTPGQGLQFLFEYFSETQRNKGNFPGRFSGRQFSNSRSEMNVSTLELGDSALYLCASSPWGRWTETQYFGPGTRLLVL.

The chain links TRBV4-3 to TRBJ2-1; 10 nucleotides agree with TRBD2. The CDR3 consists of 18 residues. In germline, CDR1 is LGHNA, CDR2 YSLEER. The V segment lost 3 bases and the J segment 4 bases; nucleotides outside the gene matches: 12. For the CDR3, the DNA is TGCGCCAGCAGCCAGGGGGGGACTAGCGCCAAGGAATACAATGAGCAGTTCTTC. Amino acid sequence: CASSQGGTSAKEYNEQFF.

The J gene is TRBJ1-3, the V gene TRBV11-2; 7 nucleotides agree with TRBD1. V gave up 5 bases and J gave up 2 bases; unmatched junction bases: 3. Germline V gene data show CDR1 as SGHAT and CDR2 as FQNNGV. This CDR3 has 14 residues. The CDR3 bases are TGTGCCAGCAGCGTCGGGACAGCTGGAAACACCATATATTTT. Amino acids: CASSVGTAGNTIYF.

The chain carries TRBV3-1 (or the pseudogene TRBV3-2) and TRBJ2-5; no definite D call. V shed 4 bases and J shed 4 bases, with 4 bases lying between them. The CDR3 is 11 amino acids. CDR1 and CDR2 from the germline V gene are LGHDT and YNNKEL (reference sequence). In DNA form, the CDR3 reads TGTGCCAGCAGCCTTAGAGAGACCCAGTACTTC. Translation gives CASSLRETQYF.

The J gene is TRBJ2-7, the V gene TRBV19, with D perhaps matching TRBD1 (6 bases). Germline lookup yields CDR1 LNHDA and CDR2 SQIVND (reference sequence). Trimming shortened V by 3 bases and J by 2 bases, and 14 bases separated the two germline ends. This CDR3 region has 15 residues. In DNA, the CDR3 is TGTGCCAGTAGTATTGGGGGCGGGCGAGCCTACGAGCAGTACTTC. Amino acids: CASSIGGGRAYEQYF.

This chain uses TRBV27 with TRBJ1-5, with D uncertain. Trimming cost V 4 bases and J 4 bases, with 8 bases left between them. The CDR3 totals 13 residues. Germline assignment: CDR1 MNHEY and CDR2 SMNVEV (reference sequence). For the CDR3, the DNA is TGTGCCAGCAGTTCGGGTCGGAATCAGCCCCAGCATTTT. Protein sequence: CASSSGRNQPQHF.

V usage is TRBV7-2 and J usage is TRBJ1-2, with TRBD1 identical over 10 bases. The germline V gene has CDR1 SGHTA and CDR2 FQGNSA. The CDR3 covers 13 residues. V lost 6 bases and J lost 8; bases outside the gene matches: 6. The CDR3 protein is CASSWDRGRGYTF. For the CDR3, the DNA is TGTGCCAGCAGTTGGGACAGGGGAAGAGGCTACACCTTC.

The V gene is TRBV7-9, the J gene TRBJ2-7; 8 bases align to TRBD1. This CDR3 contains 12 residues. The junction had 1 base not matched to a gene; V was cut back by 4 bases and J by 5 bases. Per germline, CDR1 SEHNR and CDR2 FQNEAQ (reference sequence). This CDR3 reads CASSSQGDEQYF. As DNA, the CDR3 is TGTGCCAGCAGCTCACAGGGGGACGAGCAGTACTTC.

The gene calls are TRBV7-3 and TRBJ2-3; 9 bases fit TRBD2. Losses at the gene ends were 5 bases for V and 4 bases for J; bases not matched to a gene: 4. In germline, CDR1 is SGHTA, CDR2 FQGTGA. The CDR3 extends over 14 amino acids. CDR3 residues: CASSPAGGADTQYF. The CDR3 coding sequence is TGTGCCAGCAGCCCGGCGGGAGGGGCAGATACGCAGTATTTT.

This rearrangement joins TRBV2 to TRBJ1-5; weak D call: TRBD1 (5 bases). This CDR3 is 14 amino acids long. Looked up from germline, CDR1 is SNHLY and CDR2 is FYNNEI. Deletions cut 6 bases from V and 4 bases from J, with 13 bases between. CDR3 sequence reads: CASSPRGGNQPQHF. The CDR3 nucleotides read TGTGCCAGCAGCCCTCGGGGGGGAAATCAGCCCCAGCATTTT.

This clone has more than one count but fewer than ten. This sequence joins TRBV5-4 and TRBJ2-3; 7 bases match TRBD1. This CDR3 spans 15 amino acids. Trimming removed 4 bases from V and 1 base from J; junction bases left unmatched: 6. Germline loops: CDR1 SGHNT, CDR2 YYREEE (reference sequence). CDR3: CASSRRDSRTDTQYF. CDR3 DNA: TGTGCCAGCAGCCGCCGGGACAGCCGCACAGATACGCAGTATTTT.

This rearrangement joins TRBV5-4 to TRBJ1-2; 9 nucleotides agree with TRBD1. CDR1 is SGHNT and CDR2 is YYREEE in the germline V gene (reference sequence). J was trimmed by 0 bases and V by 4 bases; bases with no gene match: 4. The CDR3 is 15 amino acids. The CDR3 loop reads CASSPGQGANYGYTF. As DNA, the CDR3 is TGTGCCAGCAGCCCGGGACAGGGAGCTAACTATGGCTACACCTTC.

The V and J genes are TRBV5-8 and TRBJ1-5; 8 bases line up with TRBD1. Germline CDR1 reads SGHTS; CDR2 reads YDEGEE. J gave up 5 bases and V 1 base, and 8 bases lay outside the gene matches. The CDR3 spans 16 residues. The CDR3 DNA sequence: TGTGCCAGCAGCTTGATGAGACAGGGGAGGTATCAGCCCCAGCATTTT. Protein product: CASSLMRQGRYQPQHF. Full variable domain (outside the CDR3, taken from reference TRBV5-8 and TRBJ1-5): EAGVTQSPTHLIKTRGQQATLRCSPISGHTSVYWYQQALGLGLQFLLWYDEGEERNRGNFPPRFSGRQFPNYSSELNVNALELEDSALYLCASSLMRQGRYQPQHFGDGTRLSIL.

This chain links TRBV11-2 with TRBJ1-5, with a tentative D call TRBD1 (5 bases). V was clipped by 5 bases and J by 2 bases, with 10 bases between them. There are 14 residues in the CDR3. Germline values: CDR1 SGHAT, CDR2 FQNNGV. This chain's CDR3 is CASSPTGGNQPQHF. The CDR3 DNA is TGTGCCAGCAGCCCTACGGGGGGCAATCAGCCCCAGCATTTT.

This chain connects TRBV6-6 to TRBJ1-6, with TRBD1 matching over 8 bases. The CDR3 loop spans 15 amino acids. Trimming took 6 bases from V and 8 from J; bases not matched to a gene: 9. Germline loops: CDR1 MNHNY, CDR2 SVGAGI (reference sequence). The DNA of the CDR3 is TGTGCCAGCAGCGTGACAGGGGTACGGCATTCACCCCTCCACTTT. The encoded protein is CASSVTGVRHSPLHF.

A remark on this clone: Since a much larger clone is just one base distant, this may be a read error. The V gene is TRBV15, the J gene TRBJ2-6; D is ambiguous. CDR3 length: 15 amino acids. V lost 0 bases to trimming and J lost 0 bases, with 3 bases between them. Looked up from germline, CDR1 is LNHNV and CDR2 is YYDKDF (reference sequence). CDR3 sequence reads: CATSRDNSGANVLTF. For the CDR3, the DNA is TGTGCCACCAGCAGAGACAACTCTGGGGCCAACGTCCTGACTTTC. The complete variable domain, with remaining parts taken from reference TRBV15 and TRBJ2-6, reads DAMVIQNPRYQVTQFGKPVTLSCSQTLNHNVMYWYQQKSSQAPKLLFHYYDKDFNNEADTPDNFQSRRPNTSFCFLDIRSPGLGDTAMYLCATSRDNSGANVLTFGAGSRLTVL.

This clone came up once. The chain has TRBV7-8 and TRBJ2-3, with D uncertain. Trimming stripped 1 base from V and 0 bases from J, with 11 bases between. The CDR3 is 16 residues long. From germline, CDR1 is SGHVS and CDR2 FQNEAQ. CDR3 in DNA: TGTGCCAGCAGCTTAGAAATGGAGCTTAGCACAGATACGCAGTATTTT. Translated, it gives CASSLEMELSTDTQYF. Full variable domain (outside the CDR3, taken from reference TRBV7-8 and TRBJ2-3): GAGVSQSPRYKVAKRGQDVALRCDPISGHVSLFWYQQALGQGPEFLTYFQNEAQLDKSGLPSDRFFAERPEGSVSTLKIQRTQQEDSAVYLCASSLEMELSTDTQYFGPGTRLTVL.

V and J are TRBV7-2 and TRBJ1-1; D uncertain. Germline V lookup: CDR1 SGHTA, CDR2 FQGNSA. The CDR3 covers 17 residues. Trimming took off 2 bases at V and 4 bases at J, with 20 bases between the two ends. The CDR3 nucleotides read TGTGCCAGCAGCTTAAAACTCTCGACGGGAAGGAGCACTGAAGCTTTCTTT. Protein product: CASSLKLSTGRSTEAFF.

The chain recombines TRBV29-1 with TRBJ2-1, with D uncertain. The germline CDR1 and CDR2 sequences are SQVTM and ANQGSEA. V lost 7 bases, J lost 6 bases, and 13 bases lay in between. This CDR3 spans 12 amino acids. The DNA for the CDR3 is TGCAGCGCAGGATCCTCGGGCAATGAGCAGTTCTTC. Translating gives CSAGSSGNEQFF.